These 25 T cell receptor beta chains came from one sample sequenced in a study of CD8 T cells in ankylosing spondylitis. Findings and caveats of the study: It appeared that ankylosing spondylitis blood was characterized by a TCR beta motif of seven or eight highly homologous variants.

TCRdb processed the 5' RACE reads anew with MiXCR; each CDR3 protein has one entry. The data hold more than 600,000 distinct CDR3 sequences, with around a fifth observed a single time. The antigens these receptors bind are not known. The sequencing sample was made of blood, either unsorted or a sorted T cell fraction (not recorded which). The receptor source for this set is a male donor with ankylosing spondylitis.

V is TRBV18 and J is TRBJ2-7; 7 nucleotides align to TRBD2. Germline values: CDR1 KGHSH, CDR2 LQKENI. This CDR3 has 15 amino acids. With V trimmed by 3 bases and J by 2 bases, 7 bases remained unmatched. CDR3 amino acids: CASSPRREPPYEQYF. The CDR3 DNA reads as TGTGCCAGCTCACCTCGGCGGGAGCCCCCCTACGAGCAGTACTTC. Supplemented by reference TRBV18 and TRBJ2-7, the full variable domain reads NAGVMQNPRHLVRRRGQEARLRCSPMKGHSHVYWYRQLPEEGLKFMVYLQKENIIDESGMPKERFSAEFPKEGPSILRIQQVVRGDSAAYFCASSPRREPPYEQYFGPGTRLTVT.

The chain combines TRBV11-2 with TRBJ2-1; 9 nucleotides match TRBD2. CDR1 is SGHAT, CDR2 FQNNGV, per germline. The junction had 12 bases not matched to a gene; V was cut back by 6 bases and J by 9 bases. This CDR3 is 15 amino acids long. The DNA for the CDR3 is TGTGCCAGCAGTTCTACCGGGACTAGCCCCACTGAGCAGTTCTTC. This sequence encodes CASSSTGTSPTEQFF.

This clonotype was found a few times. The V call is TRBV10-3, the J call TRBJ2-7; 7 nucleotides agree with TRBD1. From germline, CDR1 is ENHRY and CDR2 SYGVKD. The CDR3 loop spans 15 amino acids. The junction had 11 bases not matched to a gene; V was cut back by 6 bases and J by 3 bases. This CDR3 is CAISPDRDLGYEQYF. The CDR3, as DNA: TGTGCCATCAGCCCAGACAGGGATCTGGGCTACGAGCAGTACTTC.

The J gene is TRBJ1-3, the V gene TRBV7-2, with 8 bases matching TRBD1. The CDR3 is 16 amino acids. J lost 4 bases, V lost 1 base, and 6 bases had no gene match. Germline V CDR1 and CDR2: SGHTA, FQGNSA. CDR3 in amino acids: CASSLGSGTGGNTIYF. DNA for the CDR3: TGTGCCAGCAGCTTAGGAAGTGGGACAGGAGGAAACACCATATATTTT.

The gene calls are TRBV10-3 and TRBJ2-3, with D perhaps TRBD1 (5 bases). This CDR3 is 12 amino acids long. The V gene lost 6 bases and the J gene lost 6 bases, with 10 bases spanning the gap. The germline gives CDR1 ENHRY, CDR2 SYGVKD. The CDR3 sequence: CAISRESDTQYF. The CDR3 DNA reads TGTGCCATCAGCAGGGAATCGGATACGCAGTATTTT.

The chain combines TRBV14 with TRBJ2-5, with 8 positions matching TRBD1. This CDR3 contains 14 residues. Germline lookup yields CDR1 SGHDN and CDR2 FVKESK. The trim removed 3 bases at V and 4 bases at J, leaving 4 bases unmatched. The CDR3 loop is CASSQLGQGETQYF. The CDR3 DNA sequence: TGTGCCAGCAGCCAGCTAGGACAGGGAGAGACCCAGTACTTC.

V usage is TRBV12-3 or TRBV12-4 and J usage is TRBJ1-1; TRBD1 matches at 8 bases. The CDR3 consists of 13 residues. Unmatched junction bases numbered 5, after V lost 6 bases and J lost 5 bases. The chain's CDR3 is CASSTGGSTEAFF. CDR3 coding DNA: TGTGCCAGCAGCACAGGGGGTTCGACTGAAGCTTTCTTT.

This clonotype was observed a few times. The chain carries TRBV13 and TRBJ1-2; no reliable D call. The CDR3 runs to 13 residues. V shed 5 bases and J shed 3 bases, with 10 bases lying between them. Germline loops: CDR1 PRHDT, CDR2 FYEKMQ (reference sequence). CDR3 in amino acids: CASSARRDYGYTF. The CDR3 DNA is TGTGCCAGCAGCGCCAGGCGAGACTATGGCTACACCTTC.

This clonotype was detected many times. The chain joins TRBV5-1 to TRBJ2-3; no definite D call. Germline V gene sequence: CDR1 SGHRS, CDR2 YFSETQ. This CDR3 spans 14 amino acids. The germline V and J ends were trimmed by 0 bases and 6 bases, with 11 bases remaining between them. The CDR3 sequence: CASSLVGERDTQYF. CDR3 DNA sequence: TGCGCCAGCAGCTTGGTAGGCGAAAGGGATACGCAGTATTTT.

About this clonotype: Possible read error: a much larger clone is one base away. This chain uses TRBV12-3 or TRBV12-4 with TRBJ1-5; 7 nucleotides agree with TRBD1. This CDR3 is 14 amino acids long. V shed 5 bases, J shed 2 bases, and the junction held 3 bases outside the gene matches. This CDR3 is CASSVGTGNQPQHF. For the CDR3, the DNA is TGTGCCAGCAGTGTCGGGACAGGCAATCAGCCCCAGCATTTT.

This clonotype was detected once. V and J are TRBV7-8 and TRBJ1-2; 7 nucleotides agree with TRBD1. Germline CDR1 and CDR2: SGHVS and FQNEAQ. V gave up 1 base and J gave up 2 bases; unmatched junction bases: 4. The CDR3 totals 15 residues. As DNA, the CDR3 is TGTGCCAGCAGCTTAGTAGGGGGCTTAAACTATGGCTACACCTTC. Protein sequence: CASSLVGGLNYGYTF. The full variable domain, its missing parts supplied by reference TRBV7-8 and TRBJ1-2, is GAGVSQSPRYKVAKRGQDVALRCDPISGHVSLFWYQQALGQGPEFLTYFQNEAQLDKSGLPSDRFFAERPEGSVSTLKIQRTQQEDSAVYLCASSLVGGLNYGYTFGSGTRLTVV.

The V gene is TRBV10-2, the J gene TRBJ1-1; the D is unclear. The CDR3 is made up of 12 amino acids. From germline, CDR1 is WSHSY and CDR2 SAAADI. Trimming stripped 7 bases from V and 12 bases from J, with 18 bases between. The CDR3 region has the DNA TGCGCCAGCACTCTCGGGGAGGGTAAGCCTTTCTTT. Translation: CASTLGEGKPFF.

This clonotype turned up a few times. The CDR3 protein is CASIPSDTDTQYF. The CDR3 coding sequence is TGTGCCAGCATCCCTAGCGACACAGATACGCAGTATTTT. V and J are TRBV28 and TRBJ2-3; D might be TRBD2 (6 bases). Trimming stripped 7 bases from V and 2 bases from J, with 10 bases between. CDR3 length equals 13 residues. Looked up from germline, CDR1 is MDHEN and CDR2 is SYDVKM.

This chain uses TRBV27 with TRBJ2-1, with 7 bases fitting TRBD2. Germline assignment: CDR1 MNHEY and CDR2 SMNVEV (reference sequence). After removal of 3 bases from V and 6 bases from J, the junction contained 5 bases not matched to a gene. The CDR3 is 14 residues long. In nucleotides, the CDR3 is TGTGCCAGCAGTTTCCTTGGCGGGAGCAATGAGCAGTTCTTC. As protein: CASSFLGGSNEQFF.

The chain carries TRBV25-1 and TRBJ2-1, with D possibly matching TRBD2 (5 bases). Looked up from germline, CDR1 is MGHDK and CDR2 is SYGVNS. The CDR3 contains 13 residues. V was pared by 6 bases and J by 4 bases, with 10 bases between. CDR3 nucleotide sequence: TGTGCCAGCAGGGAGGACCAATACAATGAGCAGTTCTTC. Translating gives CASREDQYNEQFF.

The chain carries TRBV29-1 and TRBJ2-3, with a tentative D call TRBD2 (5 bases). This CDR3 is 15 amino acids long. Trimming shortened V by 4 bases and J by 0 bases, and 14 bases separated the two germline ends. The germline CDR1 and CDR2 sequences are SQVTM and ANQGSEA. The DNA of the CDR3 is TGCAGCGTTGTTCGTCGGGGAGATAGCACAGATACGCAGTATTTT. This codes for CSVVRRGDSTDTQYF.

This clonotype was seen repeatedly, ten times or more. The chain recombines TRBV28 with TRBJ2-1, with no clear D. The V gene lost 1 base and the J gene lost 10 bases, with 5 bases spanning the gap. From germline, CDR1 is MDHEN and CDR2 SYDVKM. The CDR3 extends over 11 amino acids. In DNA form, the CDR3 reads TGTGCCAGCAGTTTATCCTGGGAGCAGTTCTTC. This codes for CASSLSWEQFF.

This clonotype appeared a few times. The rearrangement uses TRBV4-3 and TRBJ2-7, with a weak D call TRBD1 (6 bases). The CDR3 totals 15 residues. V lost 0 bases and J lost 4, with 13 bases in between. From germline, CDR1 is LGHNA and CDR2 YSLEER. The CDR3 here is CASSQDRGTPYEQYF. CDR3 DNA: TGCGCCAGCAGCCAAGATAGGGGGACACCTTACGAGCAGTACTTC.

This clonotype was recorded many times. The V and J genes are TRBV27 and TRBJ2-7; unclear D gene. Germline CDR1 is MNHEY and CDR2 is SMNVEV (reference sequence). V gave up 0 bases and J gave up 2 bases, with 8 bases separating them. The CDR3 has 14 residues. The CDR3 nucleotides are TGTGCCAGCAGTTTATCGGGTACGGCCTACGAGCAGTACTTC. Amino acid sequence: CASSLSGTAYEQYF.

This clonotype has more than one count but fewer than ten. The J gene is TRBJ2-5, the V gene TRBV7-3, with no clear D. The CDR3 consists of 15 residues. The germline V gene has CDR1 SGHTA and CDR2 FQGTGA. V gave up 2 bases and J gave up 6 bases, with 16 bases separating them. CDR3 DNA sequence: TGTGCCAGCAGCTTAGGGGATAGCCAGGCCCAGACCCAGTACTTC. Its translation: CASSLGDSQAQTQYF. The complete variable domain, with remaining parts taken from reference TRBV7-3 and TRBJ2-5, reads GAGVSQTPSNKVTEKGKYVELRCDPISGHTALYWYRQSLGQGPEFLIYFQGTGAADDSGLPNDRFFAVRPEGSVSTLKIQRTERGDSAVYLCASSLGDSQAQTQYFGPGTRLLVL.

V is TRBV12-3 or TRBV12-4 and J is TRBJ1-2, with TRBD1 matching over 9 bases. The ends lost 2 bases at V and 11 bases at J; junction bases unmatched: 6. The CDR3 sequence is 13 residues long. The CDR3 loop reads CASSLKQGAAYTF. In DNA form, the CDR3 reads TGTGCCAGCAGTTTAAAACAGGGGGCGGCGTACACCTTC.

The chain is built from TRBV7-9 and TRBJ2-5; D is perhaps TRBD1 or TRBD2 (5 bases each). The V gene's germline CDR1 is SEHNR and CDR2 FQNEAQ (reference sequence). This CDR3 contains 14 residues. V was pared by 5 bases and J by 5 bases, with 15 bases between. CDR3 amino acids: CASSLLERGETQYF. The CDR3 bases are TGTGCCAGCAGCCTCCTCGAGAGGGGCGAGACCCAGTACTTC. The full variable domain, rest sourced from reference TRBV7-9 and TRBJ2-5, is DTGVSQNPRHKITKRGQNVTFRCDPISEHNRLYWYRQTLGQGPEFLTYFQNEAQLEKSRLLSDRFSAERPKGSFSTLEIQRTEQGDSAMYLCASSLLERGETQYFGPGTRLLVL.

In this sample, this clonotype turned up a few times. CDR3 sequence: CASSLAGIGFGNTIYF. Here the CDR3 DNA reads TGCGCCAGCAGCCTCGCCGGGATCGGATTTGGAAACACCATATATTTT. This rearrangement joins TRBV5-1 to TRBJ1-3; D gene uncertain. This CDR3 contains 16 residues. Per the germline V gene, CDR1 is SGHRS and CDR2 is YFSETQ. The V end was cut by 4 bases, the J end by 3 bases, with 17 bases between.

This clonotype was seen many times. This CDR3 is CASSLGPGVRSPLHF. CDR3 coding DNA: TGCGCCAGCAGCTTGGGACCAGGGGTTAGATCACCCCTCCACTTT. V gene TRBV5-1 combines with J gene TRBJ1-6, with D possibly being TRBD1 (6 bases). V was pared by 0 bases and J by 10 bases, with 14 bases between. Germline assignment: CDR1 SGHRS and CDR2 YFSETQ. The CDR3 runs to 15 residues.

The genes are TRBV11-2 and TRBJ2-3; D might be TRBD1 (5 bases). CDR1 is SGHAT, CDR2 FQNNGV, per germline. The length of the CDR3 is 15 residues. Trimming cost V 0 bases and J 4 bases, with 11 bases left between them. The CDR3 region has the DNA TGTGCCAGCAGCTTAGAGGCCACCAGGGCAGATACGCAGTATTTT. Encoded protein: CASSLEATRADTQYF.